This T cell receptor (beta chain) stems from a study of CD8+CD57+ T cells in acquired aplastic anemia. Study information: Sorted CD4+ and CD8+ cells yielded DNA averaging approximately 3 ug. Whole-study findings and limits: In common between the patients and the controls were around 29 CD8+ CDR3 sequences.

All patients picked for sequencing had shown, by flow cytometry, an expansion of CD8+CD57+ cells. Severe acquired aplastic anemia was present in all patients. Germline V gene lookup returns CDR1 SGHNT and CDR2 YENEEA. Trimming cost V 5 bases and J 4 bases, with 17 bases left between them. This CDR3 region has 15 residues. Template material for TCR beta VDJ and CDR3 profiling consisted of genomic DNA. Each CDR3 protein is one row after TCRdb ran MiXCR on the reads. The data hold fewer than 300,000 distinct CDR3 sequences, with 70% to 85% observed a single time. On this clonotype itself: Its antigen is unknown.

The sequencing input was sorted CD4+, CD8+, or CD8+CD57+ T cells (not recorded which) from PBMCs. The chain has TRBV11-3 and TRBJ2-5; weak D call: TRBD1 (6 bases). This TCR was recovered from a human donor with aplastic anemia. In DNA, the CDR3 is TGTGCCAGCAGCCAAGGACAGAACACTAGAGAGACCCAGTACTTC. Its translation is CASSQGQNTRETQYF.